The next 27 T cell receptor beta chains were all read from a single sample in a study of cytomegalovirus exposure and HLA in healthy donors. PCR involved 60 Vbeta and 13 Jbeta primers. Assay used: immunoSEQ multiplex PCR; TCRdb lists only in-frame clones, some missing. The sample lists roughly 110,000 clones, around 75% occurring once. Sequencing input: PBMCs. These receptors came from a woman aged 25-40 years in good health and CMV-seronegative.

This clone has just a few counts. V gene TRBV7-2 combines with J gene TRBJ1-3, with D uncertain. CDR3 length equals 14 residues. V was cut by 2 bases and J by 2 bases, with 7 bases left in between. Per the germline V gene, CDR1 is SGHTA and CDR2 is FQGNSA. The chain's CDR3 is CASSLTSAGNTIYF. The CDR3 coding sequence is TGTGCCAGCAGCTTAACGTCGGCTGGAAACACCATATATTTT.

This clone was picked up a small number of times. The chain recombines TRBV5-4 with TRBJ1-1; D unresolved. Germline CDR1 reads SGHNT; CDR2 reads YYREEE (reference sequence). V was clipped by 0 bases and J by 11 bases, with 8 bases between them. The CDR3 contains 11 residues. Here the CDR3 reads CASSLDGWAFF. DNA of the CDR3: TGTGCCAGCAGCTTGGACGGTTGGGCTTTCTTT.

The chain recombines TRBV2 with TRBJ2-7, with D possibly matching TRBD2 (5 bases). The CDR3 sequence is 15 residues long. Germline V gene sequence: CDR1 SNHLY, CDR2 FYNNEI. The ends were cut back, 7 bases at V and 4 bases at J, with 20 bases in the middle. CDR3 residues: CASKKELSGSYEQYF. The CDR3 DNA reads as TGTGCCAGCAAGAAGGAGTTGAGCGGTTCTTACGAGCAGTACTTC.

The genes are TRBV6-5 and TRBJ1-2; D possibly corresponds to TRBD1 (6 bases). CDR1 is MNHEY and CDR2 is SVGAGI in the germline V gene. Trimming took off 7 bases at V and 2 bases at J, with 17 bases between the two ends. CDR3 size: 15 residues. Here the CDR3 DNA reads TGTGCCAGCACCTCCATCTCCAGGGGAAACTATGGCTACACCTTC. Protein product: CASTSISRGNYGYTF.

The chain combines TRBV5-4 with TRBJ2-7, with 11 bases fitting TRBD2. CDR1 SGHNT and CDR2 YYREEE come from the germline V gene (reference sequence). Trimming removed 0 bases from V and 11 bases from J; junction bases left unmatched: 10. This CDR3 has 15 residues. The CDR3 sequence is CASSLVSGTSGKEYF. CDR3 DNA sequence: TGTGCCAGCAGCTTGGTTAGTGGGACTAGCGGTAAGGAGTACTTC.

The V and J genes are TRBV7-9 and TRBJ2-1; D uncertain. Trimming took 7 bases from V and 2 from J, leaving 6 bases between them. Germline loops: CDR1 SEHNR, CDR2 FQNEAQ (reference sequence). The length of the CDR3 is 12 residues. CDR3 nucleotides: TGTGCCAGCACATCAACCTACAATGAGCAGTTCTTC. Translation: CASTSTYNEQFF.

This clone occurred a few times. This sequence joins TRBV11-2 and TRBJ1-3; 7 bases match TRBD1. The V gene's germline CDR1 is SGHAT and CDR2 FQNNGV. The ends lost 5 bases at V and 0 bases at J; junction bases unmatched: 7. The CDR3 loop spans 16 amino acids. CDR3: CASSPKDRFSGNTIYF. CDR3 nucleotide sequence: TGTGCCAGCAGCCCAAAGGACAGGTTCTCTGGAAACACCATATATTTT.

The chain is built from TRBV30 and TRBJ1-1, with D unclear. Trimming took 6 bases from V and 11 from J, leaving 16 bases between them. Germline V gene sequence: CDR1 GTSNPN, CDR2 SVGIG (reference sequence). The length of the CDR3 is 11 residues. The CDR3 coding sequence is TGTGCCTGCTTCGGCTGGCGAGGGGCTTTCTTT. The encoded protein is CACFGWRGAFF.

This chain links TRBV12-5 with TRBJ1-1; possible D gene TRBD1, 5 bases. Germline loops: CDR1 LGHNT, CDR2 FRNRAP. The ends were cut back, 5 bases at V and 10 bases at J, with 14 bases in the middle. The CDR3 runs 12 residues. The CDR3: CASGETGVAAFF. Here the CDR3 DNA reads TGTGCTAGTGGTGAGACGGGGGTTGCAGCTTTCTTT.

This sequence joins TRBV7-9 and TRBJ1-1; D is uncertain. Germline V gene data show CDR1 as SEHNR and CDR2 as FQNEAQ (reference sequence). The ends were cut back, 7 bases at V and 6 bases at J, with 9 bases in the middle. There are 11 residues in the CDR3. This chain's CDR3 is CASTGVAEAFF. The CDR3 DNA sequence: TGTGCCAGCACGGGAGTCGCTGAAGCTTTCTTT.

V is TRBV27 and J is TRBJ2-7; perhaps TRBD2 as D (5 bases). The germline V gene has CDR1 MNHEY and CDR2 SMNVEV (reference sequence). The CDR3 extends over 13 amino acids. V was clipped by 2 bases and J by 3 bases, with 8 bases between them. The DNA for the CDR3 is TGTGCCAGCAGTTTAACGAGCGGCTACGAGCAGTACTTC. Protein sequence: CASSLTSGYEQYF.

V gene TRBV6-5 combines with J gene TRBJ1-1; weak D call: TRBD1 (5 bases). The germline V and J ends were trimmed by 0 bases and 4 bases, with 12 bases remaining between them. Germline values: CDR1 MNHEY, CDR2 SVGAGI. The CDR3 covers 15 residues. In DNA form, the CDR3 reads TGTGCCAGCAGTTACTCTTTTTGGAGGGGCACTGAAGCTTTCTTT. It encodes CASSYSFWRGTEAFF.

The chain uses TRBV30 and TRBJ2-7, with 8 bases identical to TRBD2. The J segment lost 3 bases and the V segment lost 1 base, leaving 8 bases of the junction unmatched. CDR1 is GTSNPN, CDR2 SVGIG, per germline (reference sequence). The CDR3 is 15 amino acids. The CDR3 DNA reads TGTGCCTGGAGTGCTGCGGGAGGACCCATCTACGAGCAGTACTTC. Translation gives CAWSAAGGPIYEQYF.

The chain carries TRBV4-2 and TRBJ2-1, with TRBD2 matching over 11 bases. The V segment lost 3 bases and the J segment 7 bases; nucleotides outside the gene matches: 11. Germline V gene sequence: CDR1 LGHNA, CDR2 YNFKEQ. The CDR3 length is 17 residues. This CDR3 is CASSQAPTSGSGNEQFF. The CDR3, as DNA: TGTGCCAGCAGCCAGGCCCCTACTAGCGGGAGTGGGAATGAGCAGTTCTTC.

The sample holds a few counts of this clone. V gene TRBV6-1 combines with J gene TRBJ1-3; 7 bases map to TRBD1. V shed 10 bases and J 4 bases; nucleotides not matched to a gene: 7. Looked up from germline, CDR1 is MNHNS and CDR2 is SASEGT. CDR3 length: 13 amino acids. CDR3 nucleotide sequence: TGTGCCATCAATAGGGGGCACGGAAACACCATATATTTT. This translates into CAINRGHGNTIYF.

The chain links TRBV27 to TRBJ2-3, with D perhaps matching TRBD2 (5 bases). The V gene's germline CDR1 is MNHEY and CDR2 SMNVEV (reference sequence). The CDR3 totals 13 residues. V lost 6 bases and J 6 bases, leaving 13 bases between the germline ends. This chain's CDR3 is CASRRARGDTQYF. CDR3 nucleotide sequence: TGTGCCAGCAGGCGGGCCCGAGGCGATACGCAGTATTTT.

CDR3 nucleotides: TGTGCCAGTAGACGAACGCTAGGCGGAGAGACCCAGTACTTC. Amino acids: CASRRTLGGETQYF. The V and J genes are TRBV19 and TRBJ2-5, with unresolved D. The CDR3 is 14 residues long. From germline, CDR1 is LNHDA and CDR2 SQIVND (reference sequence). V lost 6 bases and J 4 bases, leaving 15 bases between the germline ends.

The gene calls are TRBV30 and TRBJ1-2; no firm D call. The CDR3 loop spans 15 amino acids. V was clipped by 0 bases and J by 2 bases, with 13 bases between them. Germline CDR1 and CDR2: GTSNPN and SVGIG (reference sequence). CDR3 in amino acids: CAWSVQWRANYGYTF. The CDR3 nucleotides are TGTGCCTGGAGTGTACAGTGGAGGGCCAACTATGGCTACACCTTC.

This clone was seen just once. The gene calls are TRBV19 and TRBJ1-2; 8 bases align to TRBD1. Germline trimming cut 3 bases from V and 8 bases from J; bases unmatched to any gene: 5. The CDR3 consists of 13 residues. The germline V gene has CDR1 LNHDA and CDR2 SQIVND (reference sequence). The CDR3 DNA reads as TGTGCCAGTAGTATCAGGACAGGGCGAGGCTACACCTTC. Its translation: CASSIRTGRGYTF.

The J gene is TRBJ1-1, the V gene TRBV9; TRBD1 might be the D (5 bases). Germline values: CDR1 SGDLS, CDR2 YYNGEE. V lost 7 bases, J lost 1 base, and 17 bases lay in between. The CDR3 spans 15 residues. CDR3 in amino acids: CASGGETNSNTEAFF. The CDR3 region has the DNA TGTGCCAGCGGGGGGGAGACAAATTCGAACACTGAAGCTTTCTTT.

The chain recombines TRBV10-2 with TRBJ2-7, with 7 bases aligning to TRBD1. The CDR3 covers 14 residues. Germline values: CDR1 WSHSY, CDR2 SAAADI. After removal of 2 bases from V and 3 bases from J, the junction contained 4 bases not matched to a gene. The CDR3 spells CASSENSGGYEQYF. CDR3 DNA sequence: TGCGCCAGCAGTGAGAACTCAGGGGGCTACGAGCAGTACTTC.

The chain uses TRBV18 and TRBJ1-1; D remains ambiguous. V shed 2 bases and J shed 1 base, with 8 bases lying between them. Germline CDR1 KGHSH, CDR2 LQKENI. CDR3 length: 14 residues. The DNA of the CDR3 is TGTGCCAGCTCACCAGTGCCAGAGAACACTGAAGCTTTCTTT. It encodes CASSPVPENTEAFF.

The CDR3 here is CASRRYGGTNEQFF. CDR3 DNA sequence: TGTGCCAGTAGGAGGTACGGAGGTACGAATGAGCAGTTCTTC. The rearrangement uses TRBV19 and TRBJ2-1; the D gene is possibly TRBD2 (5 bases). Deletions cut 6 bases from V and 7 bases from J, with 16 bases between. The CDR3 is 14 residues long. Looked up from germline, CDR1 is LNHDA and CDR2 is SQIVND (reference sequence).

This clone showed up just once. The sample contains more than one DNA sequence encoding this CDR3. The chain has TRBV18 and TRBJ2-5; 9 bases align to TRBD1. V lost 3 bases, J lost 4 bases, and 0 bases stayed unmatched. Germline CDR1 is KGHSH and CDR2 is LQKENI. The CDR3 totals 13 residues. In DNA form, the CDR3 reads TGTGCCAGCTCACCGGGACAGGGAGAGACCCAGTACTTC. This codes for CASSPGQGETQYF.

The chain links TRBV5-1 to TRBJ1-5; TRBD1 might be the D (5 bases). The CDR3 totals 13 residues. Germline V gives CDR1 SGHRS, CDR2 YFSETQ. The V end was cut by 7 bases, the J end by 3 bases, with 11 bases between. CDR3 coding DNA: TGCGCCAGCGGAACAGGTCCCAATCAGCCCCAGCATTTT. The encoded protein is CASGTGPNQPQHF.

A few counts support this clone. The rearrangement uses TRBV27 and TRBJ2-3, with 9 bases matching TRBD2. This CDR3 spans 18 amino acids. Trimming at V came to 1 base and at J to 1 base, leaving 9 bases not matched to a gene. The germline gives CDR1 MNHEY, CDR2 SMNVEV (reference sequence). CDR3 DNA: TGTGCCAGCAGTTTATTGCGGCTAGCGGGAAGGGGCACAGATACGCAGTATTTT. Translating it yields CASSLLRLAGRGTDTQYF.

The V and J genes are TRBV6-6 and TRBJ2-1; 10 bases are a match to TRBD2. CDR3 length equals 15 residues. Germline V CDR1 and CDR2: MNHNY, SVGAGI (reference sequence). J gave up 4 bases and V 5 bases, and 5 bases lay outside the gene matches. The CDR3 DNA sequence: TGTGCCAGCAGTCCTCCGGGACTAGCGTACAATGAGCAGTTCTTC. This translates into CASSPPGLAYNEQFF.